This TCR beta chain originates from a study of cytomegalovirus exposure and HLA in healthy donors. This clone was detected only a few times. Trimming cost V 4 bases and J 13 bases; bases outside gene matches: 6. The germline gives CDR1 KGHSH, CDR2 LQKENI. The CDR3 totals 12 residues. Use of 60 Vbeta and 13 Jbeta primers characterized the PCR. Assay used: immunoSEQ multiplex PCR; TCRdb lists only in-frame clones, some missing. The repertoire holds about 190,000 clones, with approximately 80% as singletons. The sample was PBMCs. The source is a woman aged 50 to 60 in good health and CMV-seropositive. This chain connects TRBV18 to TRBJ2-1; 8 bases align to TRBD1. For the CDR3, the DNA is TGTGCCAGCTCACGACCGGACAGGGACCAGTTCTTC. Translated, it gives CASSRPDRDQFF.